These 18 T cell receptor beta chains were all obtained from the same sample, sequenced in a study of T cell changes during pregnancy in multiple sclerosis. The repertoire was sequenced with immunoSEQ multiplex PCR; TCRdb's copy has only in-frame clones and lacks some. This table has 48,000 or so clones, 80% to 95% appearing once. The sample in question was CD4+ T cells from peripheral blood mononuclear cells, obtained in the second trimester of pregnancy. Receptor source: a female donor in good health, enrolled as a control in a pregnancy study.

CDR3 bases: TGTGCCATCAGTGAGTCTAGCGGGAGGGCCGGACCCTACGAGCAGTACTTC. It specifies CAISESSGRAGPYEQYF. The V and J genes are TRBV10-3 and TRBJ2-7, with TRBD2 matching 11 bases. The CDR3 has 17 amino acids. The germline V gene has CDR1 ENHRY and CDR2 SYGVKD. V trimming: 0 bases; J trimming: 2 bases; junction bases outside the gene matches: 6.

The V and J genes are TRBV9 and TRBJ2-3; D is undetermined. V shed 0 bases and J shed 2 bases, with 13 bases lying between them. CDR3 length equals 16 residues. Germline V gives CDR1 SGDLS, CDR2 YYNGEE. This CDR3 is CASSVAPRPLTDTQYF. The CDR3 bases are TGTGCCAGCAGCGTAGCTCCCAGGCCTCTCACAGATACGCAGTATTTT.

The rearrangement links TRBV2 to TRBJ1-1; no firm D call. Germline CDR1 and CDR2: SNHLY and FYNNEI. Trimming left V 7 bases short and J 2 bases short, with 20 bases between. This CDR3 contains 16 residues. The CDR3 bases are TGTGCCAGCACTTTTTCATCTTTTGGCGGTAACACTGAAGCTTTCTTT. Protein product: CASTFSSFGGNTEAFF.

This chain joins TRBV19 and TRBJ2-3; TRBD2 is a possible D gene (6 bases). Per the germline V gene, CDR1 is LNHDA and CDR2 is SQIVND (reference sequence). The CDR3 runs to 14 residues. The ends were cut back, 10 bases at V and 4 bases at J, with 18 bases in the middle. Here the CDR3 DNA reads TGTGCCACTCGGGACTTCTCTCTGGCAGATACGCAGTATTTT. Its translation: CATRDFSLADTQYF. The variable domain in full, with the rest retrieved from reference TRBV19 and TRBJ2-3, is DGGITQSPKYLFRKEGQNVTLSCEQNLNHDAMYWYRQDPGQGLRLIYYSQIVNDFQKGDIAEGYSVSREKKESFPLTVTSAQKNPTAFYLCATRDFSLADTQYFGPGTRLTVL.

V and J are TRBV5-4 and TRBJ2-2; 15 nucleotides match TRBD2. V was clipped by 4 bases and J by 0 bases; unmatched bases: 7. The CDR3 is 19 amino acids. Germline CDR1 SGHNT, CDR2 YYREEE (reference sequence). The CDR3 loop is CASSPLGLAGGANTGELFF. CDR3 DNA: TGTGCCAGCAGCCCCCTCGGACTAGCGGGAGGGGCGAACACCGGGGAGCTGTTTTTT.

V and J are TRBV7-3 and TRBJ2-7; 11 nucleotides line up with TRBD2. This CDR3 has 14 amino acids. Trimming at V came to 5 bases and at J to 6 bases, leaving 6 bases not matched to a gene. Germline V gene lookup returns CDR1 SGHTA and CDR2 FQGTGA. For the CDR3, the DNA is TGTGCCAGCAGCCCCACCGGGACTAGCGGCGAGCAGTACTTC. Amino acids: CASSPTGTSGEQYF.

The V call is TRBV7-8, the J call TRBJ2-7; 14 bases map to TRBD2. The ends lost 5 bases at V and 4 bases at J; junction bases unmatched: 10. The CDR3 spans 17 residues. Germline V gives CDR1 SGHVS, CDR2 FQNEAQ. The CDR3 bases are TGTGCCAGCAGCCCGGGGACTAGCGGGAGTTTGGGTTACGAGCAGTACTTC. The encoded protein is CASSPGTSGSLGYEQYF. Drawing the rest from reference TRBV7-8 and TRBJ2-7, the complete variable domain is GAGVSQSPRYKVAKRGQDVALRCDPISGHVSLFWYQQALGQGPEFLTYFQNEAQLDKSGLPSDRFFAERPEGSVSTLKIQRTQQEDSAVYLCASSPGTSGSLGYEQYFGPGTRLTVT.

The genes are TRBV6-5 and TRBJ2-2, with 9 bases lining up with TRBD1. CDR1 and CDR2 from the germline V gene are MNHEY and SVGAGI. The CDR3 has 15 amino acids. With V trimmed by 5 bases and J by 7 bases, 8 bases remained unmatched. CDR3 in DNA: TGTGCCAGCAGTCCCCGGGACAGGGAAAGCGGGGAGCTGTTTTTT. Amino acid sequence: CASSPRDRESGELFF.

V gene TRBV6-6 combines with J gene TRBJ2-7; the D gene is possibly TRBD2 (6 bases). This CDR3 is built from 16 residues. The V end lost 2 bases, the J end lost 0 bases, and 14 bases lay between the germline ends. From germline, CDR1 is MNHNY and CDR2 SVGAGI (reference sequence). CDR3 residues: CASSYRGWGSSYEQYF. CDR3 nucleotides: TGTGCCAGCAGTTACCGGGGGTGGGGGAGCTCCTACGAGCAGTACTTC.

The chain employs TRBV19 and TRBJ2-2; tentatively, D is TRBD2 (6 bases). The CDR3 is 15 residues long. V lost 3 bases to trimming and J lost 6 bases, with 14 bases between them. CDR1 is LNHDA, CDR2 SQIVND, per germline (reference sequence). Written as DNA, the CDR3 is TGTGCCAGTAGTATTACGCCTAGCGCCCCCGGGGAGCTGTTTTTT. It translates to CASSITPSAPGELFF.

Sample share makes this clone medium-sized. The chain combines TRBV7-8 with TRBJ2-2; 11 nucleotides line up with TRBD2. The CDR3 runs 14 residues. In germline, CDR1 is SGHVS, CDR2 FQNEAQ. The V gene end was trimmed by 5 bases and the J gene end by 9 bases; junction bases not matched to a gene: 5. The CDR3 protein is CASSTTSGSRELFF. In DNA, the CDR3 is TGTGCCAGCAGCACAACTAGCGGGAGCCGGGAGCTGTTTTTT. Filled out from reference TRBV7-8 and TRBJ2-2, the complete variable domain reads GAGVSQSPRYKVAKRGQDVALRCDPISGHVSLFWYQQALGQGPEFLTYFQNEAQLDKSGLPSDRFFAERPEGSVSTLKIQRTQQEDSAVYLCASSTTSGSRELFFGEGSRLTVL.

The genes are TRBV7-2 and TRBJ2-1, with 7 bases lining up with TRBD1. Germline V lookup: CDR1 SGHTA, CDR2 FQGNSA. This CDR3 comprises 16 residues. After removal of 7 bases from V and 4 bases from J, the junction contained 13 bases not matched to a gene. The chain's CDR3 is CASTNYEGARYNEQFF. In DNA form, the CDR3 reads TGTGCCAGCACCAATTATGAGGGGGCTCGGTACAATGAGCAGTTCTTC.

The chain links TRBV6-4 to TRBJ1-6; 7 nucleotides line up with TRBD1. CDR1 is MRHNA, CDR2 SNTAGT, per germline. CDR3 length: 14 amino acids. V gave up 5 bases and J gave up 10 bases; unmatched junction bases: 8. CDR3 region: CASSKQGSHSPLHF. The CDR3, as DNA: TGTGCCAGCAGTAAACAGGGGAGTCACTCACCCCTCCACTTT.

The rearrangement joins TRBV16 to TRBJ1-2; D is unresolved. CDR3 length: 13 residues. Germline CDR1 is KGHSY and CDR2 is FQNENV. The V end was cut by 2 bases, the J end by 6 bases, with 10 bases between. Here the CDR3 reads CASSQKAGDGYTF. DNA of the CDR3: TGTGCCAGCAGCCAAAAGGCAGGCGATGGCTACACCTTC.

This rearrangement joins TRBV4-1 to TRBJ2-7; D may be TRBD2 (6 bases). The germline V gene has CDR1 MGHRA and CDR2 YSYEKL. V was shortened by 1 base and J by 5 bases, with 15 bases between the two germline ends. The CDR3 spans 15 residues. CDR3 nucleotide sequence: TGCGCCAGCAGCCAAGTAGCGGTTCGGGCCAACGAGCAGTACTTC. This encodes CASSQVAVRANEQYF.

The rearrangement joins TRBV9 to TRBJ2-5; unclear D gene. Germline V CDR1 and CDR2: SGDLS, YYNGEE. Trimming removed 0 bases at V and 0 bases at J, with 9 bases between. This CDR3 region has 15 residues. The CDR3: CASSVGSVDQETQYF. CDR3 nucleotides: TGTGCCAGCAGCGTAGGGTCGGTGGACCAAGAGACCCAGTACTTC. Variable domain in full (rest from reference TRBV9 and TRBJ2-5): DSGVTQTPKHLITATGQRVTLRCSPRSGDLSVYWYQQSLDQGLQFLIQYYNGEERAKGNILERFSAQQFPDLHSELNLSSLELGDSALYFCASSVGSVDQETQYFGPGTRLLVL.

The rearrangement joins TRBV5-1 to TRBJ2-7; 10 positions agree with TRBD2. With 4 bases clipped from V and 4 bases from J, the junction kept 8 bases outside the gene matches. CDR1 and CDR2 from the germline V gene are SGHRS and YFSETQ. The CDR3 is 15 residues long. Written as DNA, the CDR3 is TGCGCCAGCAGCCCTGGGGCTAGCGGGGGTTACGAGCAGTACTTC. Its protein product is CASSPGASGGYEQYF.

The chain employs TRBV5-6 and TRBJ2-5, with D perhaps matching TRBD1 (6 bases). Germline lookup yields CDR1 SGHDT and CDR2 YYEEEE. Trimming cost V 0 bases and J 4 bases, with 13 bases left between them. The CDR3 is 15 amino acids. The CDR3 bases are TGTGCCAGCAGCTTGGTATTACAGGGAGCAGAGACCCAGTACTTC. The encoded protein is CASSLVLQGAETQYF.